These 21 T cell receptor beta chains originate from one sample sequenced in a study of glioma-infiltrating T cells. TCR alpha and beta CDR3 regions were amplified from RNA using iRepertoire nested multiplex PCR. A single record per CDR3 protein comes from TCRdb applying MiXCR to the multiplex PCR reads. The sample includes around 350,000 distinct CDR3 sequences, 41% of them seen just once. The material sequenced was glioma tissue, nonneoplastic brain tissue, or PBMCs (not recorded which). These receptors all come from a human donor with low-grade glioma or glioblastoma, undergoing nonglioma brain surgery, or in good health (not recorded which).

This clonotype was seen ten or more times. This chain connects TRBV28 to TRBJ1-2; unclear D gene. Per the germline V gene, CDR1 is MDHEN and CDR2 is SYDVKM. CDR3 length equals 15 residues. Trimming shortened V by 4 bases and J by 1 base, and 13 bases separated the two germline ends. Here the CDR3 reads CASSSIHGVNYGYTF. CDR3 nucleotide sequence: TGTGCCAGCAGTTCCATACACGGGGTTAACTATGGCTACACCTTC.

This clonotype was picked up many times. The CDR3 DNA reads TGTGCCAGCAGTCGTACAGGGGACCCCGTGAACACTGAAGCTTTCTTT. Protein sequence: CASSRTGDPVNTEAFF. The rearrangement links TRBV6-2 or TRBV6-3 to TRBJ1-1; 7 bases are a match to TRBD1. Germline V gene sequence: CDR1 MNHEY, CDR2 SVGEGT. Trimming took 5 bases from V and 0 from J; bases not matched to a gene: 9. The CDR3 is 16 amino acids.

As regards this clonotype: Just one base apart from a much larger clone, this may be a read error. The chain uses TRBV20-1 and TRBJ2-3; D could derive from TRBD1 or TRBD2 (5 bases each). The CDR3 consists of 14 residues. Germline CDR1 is DFQATT and CDR2 is SNEGSKA (reference sequence). Trimming cost V 6 bases and J 2 bases, with 15 bases left between them. The CDR3 bases are TGCAGTGCAAACCGGGGCAGATACACAGATACGCAGTATTTT. Translating gives CSANRGRYTDTQYF.

This chain connects TRBV15 to TRBJ1-3, with unresolved D. V was shortened by 0 bases and J by 2 bases, with 14 bases between the two germline ends. Germline V gene data show CDR1 as LNHNV and CDR2 as YYDKDF (reference sequence). There are 17 residues in the CDR3. In DNA form, the CDR3 reads TGTGCCACCAGCAGAGATCGGCCCTTAGGGCCTGGAAACACCATATATTTT. Protein product: CATSRDRPLGPGNTIYF.

This clonotype was picked up many times. V gene TRBV20-1 combines with J gene TRBJ1-6, with 7 nucleotides matching TRBD1. The CDR3 totals 15 residues. After removal of 2 bases from V and 10 bases from J, the junction contained 11 bases not matched to a gene. Germline CDR1 and CDR2: DFQATT and SNEGSKA (reference sequence). Here the CDR3 DNA reads TGCAGTGCTAGAAAGACAGGGACCCCTCGATCACCCCTCCACTTT. It encodes CSARKTGTPRSPLHF.

This chain joins TRBV7-9 and TRBJ2-7; possible D gene TRBD1, 6 bases. The CDR3 sequence is 15 residues long. V shed 4 bases and J shed 3 bases, with 16 bases lying between them. The germline gives CDR1 SEHNR, CDR2 FQNEAQ (reference sequence). The DNA for the CDR3 is TGTGCCAGCAGCTCCGACCAGGACAGAGGCTACGAGCAGTACTTC. Translation: CASSSDQDRGYEQYF. Using reference TRBV7-9 and TRBJ2-7 for the parts outside the CDR3, the full variable domain is DTGVSQNPRHKITKRGQNVTFRCDPISEHNRLYWYRQTLGQGPEFLTYFQNEAQLEKSRLLSDRFSAERPKGSFSTLEIQRTEQGDSAMYLCASSSDQDRGYEQYFGPGTRLTVT.

Comment on this clonotype: A much more abundant neighbour one base away suggests this may be a read error. The chain is built from TRBV6-5 and TRBJ2-1; possibly TRBD1 for D (6 bases). The CDR3 sequence is 13 residues long. Per the germline V gene, CDR1 is MNHEY and CDR2 is SVGAGI. Between the trimmed V and J ends, which lost 7 bases and 4 bases, there was a span of 11 bases. In nucleotides, the CDR3 is TGTGCCAGCACCGGGCAGGGGTACAATGAGCAGTTCTTC. It specifies CASTGQGYNEQFF.

Only a few counts were recorded for this clonotype. The CDR3 region has the DNA TGTGCCAGCAGTTTTTCCCCAGGGGAGGCGGGGGAGCTGTTTTTT. Translating gives CASSFSPGEAGELFF. This chain uses TRBV28 with TRBJ2-2; either TRBD1 or TRBD2 may fit D (6 bases each). This CDR3 region has 15 residues. The germline gives CDR1 MDHEN, CDR2 SYDVKM. V was shortened by 3 bases and J by 8 bases, with 16 bases between the two germline ends.

This clonotype was picked up a small number of times. The chain joins TRBV25-1 to TRBJ2-5, with D uncertain. V dropped 2 bases and J dropped 1 base, with 5 bases sitting between them. Germline CDR1 is MGHDK and CDR2 is SYGVNS. CDR3 length equals 13 residues. CDR3 sequence reads: CASSENAQETQYF. The CDR3 DNA reads TGTGCCAGCAGTGAAAACGCCCAAGAGACCCAGTACTTC.

Of note for this clonotype: A read error is likely, as this CDR3 ends without the conserved phenylalanine or tryptophan. The V gene is TRBV7-3, the J gene TRBJ2-1; D remains unclear. CDR1 is SGHTA, CDR2 FQGTGA, per germline. This CDR3 has 16 residues. V was shortened by 4 bases and J by 9 bases, with 22 bases between the two germline ends. The CDR3 here is CASSSEVSQESGEQFL. In DNA, the CDR3 is TGTGCCAGCAGCTCGGAAGTGTCCCAGGAGAGTGGTGAGCAGTTCTTG.

This clonotype was observed a few times. Here the CDR3 reads CASSQGYLAQFF. CDR3 DNA: TGTGCCAGCAGCCAAGGATACTTGGCCCAGTTCTTC. This chain connects TRBV14 to TRBJ2-1; D not certain. The CDR3 spans 12 residues. The V end lost 1 base, the J end lost 13 bases, and 11 bases lay between the germline ends. The germline CDR1 and CDR2 sequences are SGHDN and FVKESK.

The chain links TRBV10-3 to TRBJ1-1; TRBD1 matches 7 bases. CDR3 size: 15 residues. CDR1 is ENHRY and CDR2 is SYGVKD in the germline V gene. V shed 9 bases and J 0 bases; nucleotides not matched to a gene: 10. CDR3 bases: TGTGCCATTACCAGGGGCCAGGGGGTGAACACTGAAGCTTTCTTT. Its translation: CAITRGQGVNTEAFF.

A remark on this clonotype: This may come from a read error, since a much larger clone is one base off. The V and J genes are TRBV28 and TRBJ2-3; 9 bases match TRBD1. The V and J ends lost 5 bases and 1 base, in that order; junction bases with no gene match: 4. CDR1 and CDR2 (germline): MDHEN, SYDVKM. The CDR3 covers 15 residues. The DNA of the CDR3 is TGTGCCAGCAGTCTCTGGACAGGGGGCACAGATACGCAGTATTTT. This translates into CASSLWTGGTDTQYF.

The chain carries TRBV28 and TRBJ2-7, with a possible D match to TRBD2 (6 bases). Per the germline V gene, CDR1 is MDHEN and CDR2 is SYDVKM. The CDR3 sequence is 16 residues long. Deletions cut 5 bases from V and 2 bases from J, with 19 bases between. In DNA form, the CDR3 reads TGTGCCAGCAGTCCCTTCTTATTGGGAGGCCCCTACGAGCAGTACTTC. Translating gives CASSPFLLGGPYEQYF.

A single count supports this clonotype. The chain carries TRBV5-4 and TRBJ2-2, with D possibly being TRBD1 or TRBD2 (6 bases each). Trimming shortened V by 0 bases and J by 4 bases, and 19 bases separated the two germline ends. The CDR3 loop spans 18 amino acids. Looked up from germline, CDR1 is SGHNT and CDR2 is YYREEE (reference sequence). In nucleotides, the CDR3 is TGTGCCAGCAGCTTGGGTCCGAGGGGGGAGCAACTCACCGGGGAGCTGTTTTTT. Its protein product is CASSLGPRGEQLTGELFF.

The chain has TRBV6-6 and TRBJ1-4; 7 positions agree with TRBD1. CDR1 is MNHNY and CDR2 is SVGAGI in the germline V gene (reference sequence). CDR3 size: 15 residues. J lost 4 bases, V lost 4 bases, and 6 bases had no gene match. DNA for the CDR3: TGTGCCAGCAGTTTGGCCGGGACAGTTAATGAAAAACTGTTTTTT. Its protein product is CASSLAGTVNEKLFF.

This chain connects TRBV5-1 to TRBJ2-5, with no clear D. Trimming removed 0 bases at V and 3 bases at J, with 6 bases between. CDR1 is SGHRS and CDR2 is YFSETQ in the germline V gene. This CDR3 is built from 13 residues. DNA for the CDR3: TGCGCCAGCAGCTTGGGGCCTAAAGAGACCCAGTACTTC. Translating gives CASSLGPKETQYF.

This clonotype was counted a few times. This sequence joins TRBV28 and TRBJ2-7; 7 nucleotides match TRBD2. CDR3 length equals 17 residues. In germline, CDR1 is MDHEN, CDR2 SYDVKM. Trimming at V came to 3 bases and at J to 0 bases, leaving 11 bases not matched to a gene. Here the CDR3 DNA reads TGTGCCAGCAGTTTTTGGCTAGCGGATTTCAGCTCCTACGAGCAGTACTTC. This codes for CASSFWLADFSSYEQYF. Complete variable domain (other parts from reference TRBV28 and TRBJ2-7): DVKVTQSSRYLVKRTGEKVFLECVQDMDHENMFWYRQDPGLGLRLIYFSYDVKMKEKGDIPEGYSVSREKKERFSLILESASTNQTSMYLCASSFWLADFSSYEQYFGPGTRLTVT.

The chain carries TRBV19 and TRBJ1-1, with D unclear. Trimming cost V 1 base and J 5 bases, with 14 bases left between them. There are 15 residues in the CDR3. Germline CDR1 reads LNHDA; CDR2 reads SQIVND (reference sequence). CDR3 protein: CASSIAASRVTEAFF. The CDR3 coding sequence is TGTGCCAGTAGTATAGCGGCCAGTCGTGTTACTGAAGCTTTCTTT.

The J gene is TRBJ2-1, the V gene TRBV28, with a tentative D call TRBD2 (5 bases). There are 14 residues in the CDR3. With 6 bases removed from V and 12 bases from J, the gap between germline ends came to 21 bases. Per germline, CDR1 MDHEN and CDR2 SYDVKM. The CDR3 DNA follows: TGTGCCAGCAGCTCAAGTGGGCGGGTAAACTTGCAGTTCTTC. Amino acids: CASSSSGRVNLQFF.

This clonotype was seen a few times. The chain joins TRBV28 to TRBJ2-3; D call uncertain. With 4 bases removed from V and 10 bases from J, the gap between germline ends came to 27 bases. Germline V gene data show CDR1 as MDHEN and CDR2 as SYDVKM. The CDR3 spans 17 residues. The CDR3: CASSSPRTDPFGISQYF. In nucleotides, the CDR3 is TGTGCCAGCAGTTCCCCCCGGACGGATCCTTTCGGTATCTCGCAGTATTTT.